Listed here are 2 T cell receptor beta chains from one sample, sequenced in a study of control samples from healthy donors and cancer patients. Sequencing was performed with immunoSEQ multiplex PCR; in TCRdb, only in-frame clones are kept and a portion is missing. The data hold 40,000 to 45,000 clones, with just over 70% observed a single time. Material for sequencing was formalin-fixed, paraffin-embedded tissue. These receptor sequences come from a male donor with melanoma.

The chain carries TRBV7-2 and TRBJ2-7; 11 positions agree with TRBD2. J lost 0 bases, V lost 5 bases, and 12 bases had no gene match. Germline CDR1 SGHTA, CDR2 FQGNSA. This CDR3 contains 18 residues. The CDR3 here is CASSRKGRTSGYSYEQYF. CDR3 in DNA: TGTGCCAGCAGCAGAAAGGGGCGGACTAGCGGGTACTCCTACGAGCAGTACTTC.

Concerning this clone: At one end, the junction sequence differs from germline, possibly due to a read error. This chain uses TRBV24-1 with TRBJ2-3; 8 bases fit TRBD2. The CDR3 has 16 residues. Germline V lookup: CDR1 KGHDR, CDR2 SFDVKD. The CDR3 loop reads CATSDPGLVGTDTQYF. In DNA, the CDR3 is TGTGCCACCAGTGATCCGGGACTAGTTGGGACCGATACACAGTATTTT.